This T cell receptor beta chain was observed in a study of blood T cell repertoires in COVID-19. This clone was seen only once. Trimming shortened V by 7 bases and J by 2 bases, and 16 bases separated the two germline ends. The CDR3 extends over 15 amino acids. The V gene's germline CDR1 is SGHDT and CDR2 YYEEEE. Repertoires were generated with immunoSEQ multiplex PCR, while TCRdb's copy carries only in-frame clones and drops some. The table lists about 300,000 clones, about nine tenths of them singletons. This receptor was obtained from a woman in her 30s with COVID-19, enrolled during active disease. Input material: peripheral blood. The rearrangement joins TRBV5-6 to TRBJ1-3; TRBD1 is a possible D gene (5 bases). CDR3 residues: CASPLGAGAGNTIYF. The CDR3 bases are TGTGCCAGCCCCCTAGGGGCGGGGGCTGGAAACACCATATATTTT.